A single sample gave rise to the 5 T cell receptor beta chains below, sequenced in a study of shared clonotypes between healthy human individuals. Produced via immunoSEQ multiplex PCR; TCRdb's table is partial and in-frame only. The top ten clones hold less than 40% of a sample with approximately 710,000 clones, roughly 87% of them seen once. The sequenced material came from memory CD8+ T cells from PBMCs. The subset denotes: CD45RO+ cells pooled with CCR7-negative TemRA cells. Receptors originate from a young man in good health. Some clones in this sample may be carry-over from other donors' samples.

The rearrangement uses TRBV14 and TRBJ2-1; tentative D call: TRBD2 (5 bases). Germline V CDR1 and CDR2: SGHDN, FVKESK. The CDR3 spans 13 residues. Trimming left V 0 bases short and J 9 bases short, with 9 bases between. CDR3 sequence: CASSQDWSGEQFF. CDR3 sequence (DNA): TGTGCCAGCAGCCAAGATTGGAGCGGTGAGCAGTTCTTC.

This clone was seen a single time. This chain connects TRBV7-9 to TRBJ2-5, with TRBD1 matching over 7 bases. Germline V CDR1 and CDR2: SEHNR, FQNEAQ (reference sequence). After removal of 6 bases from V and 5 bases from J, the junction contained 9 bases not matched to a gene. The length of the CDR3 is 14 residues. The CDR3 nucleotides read TGTGCCAGCAGTCAAAGGACAGGCTGGGAGACCCAGTACTTC. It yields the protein CASSQRTGWETQYF.

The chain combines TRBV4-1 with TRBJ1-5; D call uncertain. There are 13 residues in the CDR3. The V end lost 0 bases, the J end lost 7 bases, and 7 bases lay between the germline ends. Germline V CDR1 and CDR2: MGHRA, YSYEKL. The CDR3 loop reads CASSQEFSQPQHF. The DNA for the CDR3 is TGCGCCAGCAGCCAAGAATTTTCGCAGCCCCAGCATTTT.

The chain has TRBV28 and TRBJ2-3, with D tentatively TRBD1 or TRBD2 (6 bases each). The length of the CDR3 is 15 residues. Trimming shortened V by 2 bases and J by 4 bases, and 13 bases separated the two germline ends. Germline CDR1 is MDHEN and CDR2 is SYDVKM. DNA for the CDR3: TGTGCCAGCAGTTTACTATCGGGGGCCTCAGATACGCAGTATTTT. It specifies CASSLLSGASDTQYF. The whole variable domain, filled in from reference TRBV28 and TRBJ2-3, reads DVKVTQSSRYLVKRTGEKVFLECVQDMDHENMFWYRQDPGLGLRLIYFSYDVKMKEKGDIPEGYSVSREKKERFSLILESASTNQTSMYLCASSLLSGASDTQYFGPGTRLTVL.

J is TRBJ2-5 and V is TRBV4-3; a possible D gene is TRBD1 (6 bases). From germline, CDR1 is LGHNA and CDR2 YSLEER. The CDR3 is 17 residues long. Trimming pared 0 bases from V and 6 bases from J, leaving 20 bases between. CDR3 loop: CASSQEWHRVRGQTQYF. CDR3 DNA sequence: TGCGCCAGCAGCCAAGAATGGCACAGGGTAAGGGGACAGACCCAGTACTTC.